In this sample, the clone carrying this T cell receptor (beta chain) turned up a few times. The diagnoses drew upon clinical symptoms, serum thyroxine and TRAb, thyroid ultrasound and orbital computed tomography. Predating any ophthalmopathy symptoms, the blood sample was taken at first hyperthyroidism diagnosis. From RNA transcripts, TCR beta CDR3 regions were amplified. TCR CDR3 underwent first-round RT-PCR with the HTBI primer set. TCRdb re-analysed the multiplex PCR reads in MiXCR, keeping a single row per CDR3 protein. The top ten hold roughly 17% of the sample, which has over 700,000 distinct CDR3 sequences, roughly a sixth seen once. This entry comes from a study of T cells in Graves' hyperthyroidism and ophthalmopathy. Study-level information: Pretreatment peripheral blood was obtained at initial diagnosis.

The CDR3 runs 12 residues. CDR1 is SGHAT and CDR2 is FQNNGV in the germline V gene. V lost 4 bases and J 7 bases, leaving 5 bases between the germline ends. The sample consisted of blood. The clonotype comes from a woman aged 45-59 years with Graves' hyperthyroidism that later progressed to Graves' ophthalmopathy. V usage is TRBV11-2 and J usage is TRBJ1-6; D ambiguous. The CDR3 loop is CASSYMNSPLHF. The CDR3 bases are TGTGCCAGCAGCTATATGAATTCACCCCTCCACTTT.